These 10 T cell receptor beta chains originate from one sample sequenced in a study of vaccination and CD4 T cells after COVID-19. Oncomine TCR Beta short-read sequencing was applied to DNA from cultured CD4+ T cells. TCRdb re-analysed the PCR reads in MiXCR, keeping a single row per CDR3 protein. Of fewer than 6,500 distinct CDR3 sequences detected, about three fifths appear once; the ten largest clones hold roughly a fifth. The treatment was: approximately nine-day PBMC culture with coronavirus spike peptide pools or control peptides (ViraFEST assay). These receptors' targets are unknown. What was sequenced was CD4+ T cells from blood, cultured in vitro. These receptors all come from a human donor who had recovered from COVID-19.

This clonotype was found a few times. The V and J genes are TRBV6-2 or TRBV6-3 and TRBJ1-2, with 9 bases lining up with TRBD1. Germline CDR1 MNHEY, CDR2 SVGEGT. The CDR3 totals 13 residues. V was clipped by 5 bases and J by 2 bases; unmatched bases: 0. The CDR3 region is CASSGTGNYGYTF. The CDR3 coding sequence is TGTGCCAGCAGTGGGACAGGGAACTATGGCTACACCTTC.

CDR3 DNA: TGCAGCGTTGAGGGGCCGAGCAACACTGAAGCTTTCTTT. It translates to CSVEGPSNTEAFF. The V and J genes are TRBV29-1 and TRBJ1-1, with D perhaps TRBD1 (5 bases). The CDR3 is made up of 13 amino acids. Germline CDR1 and CDR2: SQVTM and ANQGSEA. Between the trimmed V and J ends, which lost 3 bases and 2 bases, there was a span of 10 bases.

The V gene is TRBV6-5, the J gene TRBJ1-2; 9 bases match TRBD1. J gave up 2 bases and V 4 bases, and 8 bases lay outside the gene matches. Germline CDR1 reads MNHEY; CDR2 reads SVGAGI. The CDR3 is 16 residues long. The CDR3 DNA reads as TGTGCCAGCAGTTTTTACCGGGACAGGGCGAACTATGGCTACACCTTC. Translation: CASSFYRDRANYGYTF.

In this sample, this clonotype turned up a few times. This rearrangement joins TRBV20-1 to TRBJ2-5; D may match TRBD1 or TRBD2 (6 bases each). The CDR3 runs to 14 residues. The V end lost 4 bases, the J end lost 5 bases, and 17 bases lay between the germline ends. Germline V gene sequence: CDR1 DFQATT, CDR2 SNEGSKA (reference sequence). The CDR3: CSANPGGSGETQYF. As DNA, the CDR3 is TGCAGTGCTAACCCCGGGGGCTCCGGGGAGACCCAGTACTTC.

The chain combines TRBV20-1 with TRBJ1-2; D gene ambiguous. Germline loops: CDR1 DFQATT, CDR2 SNEGSKA (reference sequence). The CDR3 runs 13 residues. Trimming removed 1 base from V and 7 bases from J, with 13 bases in between. CDR3 loop: CSARVDTQTGYTF. The DNA for the CDR3 is TGCAGTGCTAGAGTTGACACACAAACTGGCTACACCTTC.

The chain has TRBV6-1 and TRBJ1-5, with D possibly being TRBD1 (5 bases). With 6 bases removed from V and 6 bases from J, the gap between germline ends came to 12 bases. The CDR3 is 13 residues long. The germline CDR1 and CDR2 sequences are MNHNS and SASEGT. This CDR3 reads CASRRGRSQPQHF. As DNA, the CDR3 is TGTGCCAGCAGGAGGGGTCGAAGTCAGCCCCAGCATTTT.

The V call is TRBV20-1, the J call TRBJ1-1; TRBD1 matches 8 bases. The CDR3 is 13 residues long. V trimming: 2 bases; J trimming: 3 bases; junction bases outside the gene matches: 2. Germline CDR1 is DFQATT and CDR2 is SNEGSKA (reference sequence). The CDR3 is CSARQGADTEAFF. CDR3 nucleotides: TGCAGTGCTAGACAGGGGGCGGACACTGAAGCTTTCTTT.

By frequency in the sample, this clonotype is large. The CDR3, as DNA: TGCAGCGTTGTTTTGGCAGGGGTTCAAGGTAGCAATCAGCCCCAGCATTTT. Translating gives CSVVLAGVQGSNQPQHF. This chain connects TRBV29-1 to TRBJ1-5, with D maybe TRBD1 (6 bases). CDR1 is SQVTM, CDR2 ANQGSEA, per germline. This CDR3 contains 17 residues. Trimming stripped 4 bases from V and 0 bases from J, with 19 bases between.

This chain connects TRBV20-1 to TRBJ2-7, with 9 bases lining up with TRBD1. CDR3 length: 17 residues. The V and J ends lost 4 bases and 2 bases, in that order; junction bases with no gene match: 15. Germline V gives CDR1 DFQATT, CDR2 SNEGSKA (reference sequence). The CDR3 DNA sequence: TGCAGTGCTACCCAAACCCGTTGGGACAGGGCTACCTACGAGCAGTACTTC. Translated: CSATQTRWDRATYEQYF.

Only one count was recorded for this clonotype. A junction boundary mismatches the germline segment, possibly from a read error. The rearrangement links TRBV7-7 to TRBJ2-1; tentative D call: TRBD2 (5 bases). CDR3 length equals 13 residues. In germline, CDR1 is SSHAT, CDR2 FNYEAQ (reference sequence). In DNA, the CDR3 is TGTGCTAGCAGCTTAGCGCATGGCAATGAGCAGTTCTTC. This translates into CASSLAHGNEQFF.